The rows below give T cell receptor beta chains drawn from one sample of a study of CD8 T cells in ankylosing spondylitis. TCRdb analysed the 5' RACE reads with MiXCR anew, one entry per CDR3 protein. The table has around 890,000 distinct CDR3 sequences, 10% to 15% seen once. The sample was blood, either unsorted or a sorted T cell fraction (not recorded which). The source of these receptors is a male donor with ankylosing spondylitis. CDR3s include the opening cysteine and the closing phenylalanine or tryptophan. The order of the fields is V gene, J gene, clone size, D gene, CDR3 DNA, CDR3 protein. D genes are given only for firm matches. A row's size may be missing; if present it is once, few, many or a size class.

v_gene: TRBV20-1; j_gene: TRBJ2-7; abundance: NA; d_gene: NA; CDR3nt: TGCAGTGCTAGCCGGACCCCCAGGGCCTACGAGCAGTACTTC; CDR3aa: CSASRTPRAYEQYF
v_gene: TRBV24-1; j_gene: TRBJ2-3; abundance: NA; d_gene: NA; CDR3nt: TGTGCCACCAGTGTGGGGGTGGGGGGCGTCACAGATACGCAGTATTTT; CDR3aa: CATSVGVGGVTDTQYF
v_gene: TRBV7-9; j_gene: TRBJ1-1; abundance: few; d_gene: NA; CDR3nt: TGTGCCAGCAGCTTACGAGACCTTGAAGCTTTCTTT; CDR3aa: CASSLRDLEAFF
v_gene: TRBV2; j_gene: TRBJ1-5; abundance: few; d_gene: TRBD1; CDR3nt: TGTGCCAGCAGGACGCAGGGGGCGCGAGGGGTTAATTTT; CDR3aa: CASRTQGARGVNF
v_gene: TRBV18; j_gene: TRBJ1-5; abundance: few; d_gene: NA; CDR3nt: TGTGCCAGCTCACCTCCGGGACATCGCGGTCAGCCCCAGCATTTT; CDR3aa: CASSPPGHRGQPQHF
v_gene: TRBV6-1; j_gene: TRBJ1-1; abundance: few; d_gene: NA; CDR3nt: TGTGCCAGCACCCCCCCGGGGCTTATGAACACTGAAGCTTTCTTT; CDR3aa: CASTPPGLMNTEAFF
v_gene: TRBV18; j_gene: TRBJ2-7; abundance: few; d_gene: NA; CDR3nt: TGTGCCAGCTCACCACCCTTTAGACTTAGGGAGCAGTACTTC; CDR3aa: CASSPPFRLREQYF
v_gene: TRBV7-9; j_gene: TRBJ2-1; abundance: many; d_gene: NA; CDR3nt: TGTGCCAGCAGCTTAGCCGGGGCGCCGGGGGACAATGAGCAGTTCTTC; CDR3aa: CASSLAGAPGDNEQFF
v_gene: TRBV29-1; j_gene: TRBJ1-2; abundance: NA; d_gene: NA; CDR3nt: TGCAGCGTTGCCCCCGGGGTAGGGGTCTATGGCTACACCTTC; CDR3aa: CSVAPGVGVYGYTF
v_gene: TRBV3-1; j_gene: TRBJ1-3; abundance: NA; d_gene: NA; CDR3nt: TGTGCCAGCAGCCAGCTGGGGACGGGAAACACCATATATTTT; CDR3aa: CASSQLGTGNTIYF
v_gene: TRBV6-2/TRBV6-3; j_gene: TRBJ2-5; abundance: NA; d_gene: NA; CDR3nt: TGTGCCAGCAGTTTTCACAGTGCGTCAACCTCAGGGGAGACCCAGTACTTC; CDR3aa: CASSFHSASTSGETQYF
v_gene: TRBV5-1; j_gene: TRBJ2-1; abundance: many; d_gene: TRBD2; CDR3nt: TGCGCCAGCAGCCTTAGCGGGGGCACTGGGGAGCAGTTCTTC; CDR3aa: CASSLSGGTGEQFF
v_gene: TRBV20-1; j_gene: TRBJ2-5; abundance: NA; d_gene: TRBD2; CDR3nt: TGCAGTGCCTTAGCATTAGCGGGGGGCCCAGCGGGAGAGACCCAGTACTTC; CDR3aa: CSALALAGGPAGETQYF
v_gene: TRBV20-1; j_gene: TRBJ2-3; abundance: few; d_gene: TRBD2; CDR3nt: TGCAGTGCTGAAAGCGCGCGGGGGGGCAGTAATACGCAGTATTTT; CDR3aa: CSAESARGGSNTQYF
v_gene: TRBV4-3; j_gene: TRBJ2-2; abundance: NA; d_gene: TRBD2; CDR3nt: TGCGCCAGCAGCCAAGTTACTAGCGATGCCGGGGAGCTGTTTTTT; CDR3aa: CASSQVTSDAGELFF
v_gene: TRBV6-1; j_gene: TRBJ1-5; abundance: few; d_gene: NA; CDR3nt: TGTGCCACTGGAACCAGGGTGAGCAATCAGCCCCAGCATTTT; CDR3aa: CATGTRVSNQPQHF
v_gene: TRBV6-1; j_gene: TRBJ2-2; abundance: NA; d_gene: NA; CDR3nt: TGTGCCAGCAGGCTTTTCGGAGGCCTGAACACCGGGGAGCTGTTTTTT; CDR3aa: CASRLFGGLNTGELFF
v_gene: TRBV11-2; j_gene: TRBJ2-7; abundance: NA; d_gene: TRBD1; CDR3nt: TGTGCCAGCAGCTTAAGGCCTCCCTTGAGGACAGGGGTACACGAGCAGTACTTC; CDR3aa: CASSLRPPLRTGVHEQYF
v_gene: TRBV7-9; j_gene: TRBJ2-7; abundance: NA; d_gene: NA; CDR3nt: TGTGCCAGCAGCTTAAGGGACAACGAGCAGTACTTC; CDR3aa: CASSLRDNEQYF
v_gene: TRBV11-2; j_gene: TRBJ1-1; abundance: NA; d_gene: NA; CDR3nt: TGTGCCAGCAGCTTTATCGGAAACGCTGAAGCTTTCTTT; CDR3aa: CASSFIGNAEAFF
v_gene: TRBV29-1; j_gene: TRBJ2-3; abundance: many; d_gene: NA; CDR3nt: TGCAGCGTTGATCAACTAGAAGATTCCACAGATACGCAGTATTTT; CDR3aa: CSVDQLEDSTDTQYF
v_gene: TRBV20-1; j_gene: TRBJ2-3; abundance: NA; d_gene: TRBD2; CDR3nt: TGCAGTGCTGCCCGCCCGGGACTAGAAGCAGATACGCAGTATTTT; CDR3aa: CSAARPGLEADTQYF
v_gene: TRBV7-2; j_gene: TRBJ2-7; abundance: many; d_gene: NA; CDR3nt: TGTGCCAGCAGCTTAATGGAGACCTACGAGCAGTACTTC; CDR3aa: CASSLMETYEQYF
v_gene: TRBV20-1; j_gene: TRBJ1-1; abundance: NA; d_gene: NA; CDR3nt: TGCAGTGCTAGAGAAGACAGCCACACTGAAGCTTTCTTT; CDR3aa: CSAREDSHTEAFF
v_gene: TRBV5-1; j_gene: TRBJ2-5; abundance: NA; d_gene: TRBD1; CDR3nt: TGCGCCAGCAGCTGGGGGACAGGGCTGAGGGAGACCCAGTACTTC; CDR3aa: CASSWGTGLRETQYF
v_gene: TRBV7-2; j_gene: TRBJ1-4; abundance: NA; d_gene: TRBD1; CDR3nt: TGTGCCAGCAGCTCCGGGACAGCTTATGAAAAACTGTTTTTT; CDR3aa: CASSSGTAYEKLFF
v_gene: TRBV15; j_gene: TRBJ2-1; abundance: NA; d_gene: NA; CDR3nt: TGTGCCACCAGCAGCGCCCCTGGACGACTCGACAATGAGCAGTTCTTC; CDR3aa: CATSSAPGRLDNEQFF